This paragraph reports one T cell receptor beta chain. Its antigen is currently not known. No base-level quality is on record; no much larger clone is a single base apart. TCRbeta CDR3 regions were amplified from genomic DNA using the immunoSEQ Assay, a bias-controlled multiplex PCR. As for the authors' bioinformatics: The number of nucleated cells in each sample was estimated from the amplification of reference gene primers within the assay. To quantify the absolute abundance of each unique TCRbeta CDR3 rearrangement, sequence reads were collapsed and filtered. For each sample, productive Simpson clonality was calculated as the square root of Simpson's diversity index over productive rearrangements. This immuneACCESS table, as held by TCRdb, lists in-frame sequences with V and J called but not all clones. Of the missing ones, under half trace to an unresolved V gene in checked studies; the others have no known cause. From that table come the V and J calls and clone size; the DNA was used to work out D and trimming. This sample gives approximately 150,000 clones in total; 80% to 90% of them show up just once. Approximately 7.7% of the sample is held by the ten biggest clonotypes.

These data originate in a study of blood T cell repertoires in COVID-19 (dated by TCRdb to 2018 to 2021). In the study overall: The collaborator samples originated in the United States, Italy and Spain and spanned the acute and convalescent phases of COVID-19. The repertoires were made available in a free public database intended to serve as a resource for research on the immune response to SARS-CoV-2. The prospective study material was composed of cDNA or gDNA derived from T cells, B-cell-depleted T cells, or PBMCs. Subjects who had been exposed to COVID-19, were actively infected with it, or had recovered from it provided the deeply sampled blood TCRbeta repertoires that made up the dataset. Where available, HLA class I and class II types were taken from metadata supplied by the sample provider and were not determined by assay-based typing. Nearly every sample came with metadata listing a de-identified subject ID, COVID-19 status, age in years and sex. Samples were obtained from the ongoing ImmuneRACE study (first 160 participants) and from about 1,300 subjects provided by 6 global collaborators. The paper's findings and limits, for the study overall: How much clinical and demographic metadata was included differed by source and by participant, and the metadata was provided uncurated.

Participants in the prospective study were aged about 18 to 90 years, lived in 20 to 25 United States geographic areas, and enrolled through a virtual design. To assign participants to cohorts, the prospective study relied on clinical history that participants themselves reported in a screening survey and a study questionnaire. For ImmuneRACE Cohort 3, a participant was defined as recovered based on two consecutive negative NP/OP PCR tests, clearance by a healthcare professional, or resolution of symptoms. Each participant in the prospective study had whole blood, serum and a nasopharyngeal or oropharyngeal swab collected by mobile phlebotomists. Additional blood draws and questionnaires over an approximately two-month period could optionally be provided by prospective study participants. Prospective study blood samples were shipped either frozen or at room temperature before DNA extraction. The CDR3 contains 18 residues, cysteine and phenylalanine counted. Of the read, only the CDR3 DNA is kept; its 54 bases are in frame from base 1. Based on the germline V gene, the CDR1 and CDR2 sequences are MNHEY and SVGEGT. The V end gives up 2 bases and the J end 2 bases, leaving 9 bases in the junction not matched to a gene.

The sequence was obtained from a woman aged 45 to 65 who had recovered from COVID-19. In this chain, TRBV6-2 or TRBV6-3 is recombined with TRBJ2-5, with 12 junctional bases fitting TRBD2. The specimen was PBMCs or T cells enriched from blood (not recorded which). The CDR3 in this case is CASSYPLPTSGRQETQYF. The nucleotide sequence reads TGTGCCAGCAGTTACCCCCTGCCGACTAGCGGGAGACAAGAGACCCAGTACTTC.